The entry below gives a single TCR beta chain sequence along with its context. This sample was included in a study of blood T cell repertoires in COVID-19. TCRdb's table, derived via immunoSEQ multiplex PCR, lists solely in-frame clones and lacks some. Among around 150,000 clones listed, roughly 80% were seen once. The clonotype comes from a woman aged 40 to 50 with COVID-19, enrolled during active disease. Material: peripheral blood.

As DNA, the CDR3 is TGTGCCAGCAGCGTGAGGGGGGAGGGTCAGCCCCAGCATTTT. Protein sequence: CASSVRGEGQPQHF. This sequence joins TRBV9 and TRBJ1-5; D is perhaps TRBD1 (6 bases). CDR1 and CDR2 (germline): SGDLS, YYNGEE. V was cut by 2 bases and J by 6 bases, with 12 bases left in between. The CDR3 contains 14 residues.